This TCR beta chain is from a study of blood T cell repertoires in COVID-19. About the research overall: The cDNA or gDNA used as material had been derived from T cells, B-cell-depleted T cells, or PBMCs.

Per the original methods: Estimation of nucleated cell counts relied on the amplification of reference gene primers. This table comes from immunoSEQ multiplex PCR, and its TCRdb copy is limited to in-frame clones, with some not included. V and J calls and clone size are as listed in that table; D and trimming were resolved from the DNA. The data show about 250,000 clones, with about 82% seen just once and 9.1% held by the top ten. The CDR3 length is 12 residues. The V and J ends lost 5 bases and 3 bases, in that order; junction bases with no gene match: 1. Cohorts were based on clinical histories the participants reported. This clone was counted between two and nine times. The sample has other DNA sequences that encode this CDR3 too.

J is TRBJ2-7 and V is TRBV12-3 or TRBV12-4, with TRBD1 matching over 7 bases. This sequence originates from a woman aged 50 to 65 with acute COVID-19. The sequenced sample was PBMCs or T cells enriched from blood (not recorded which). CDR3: CASSPGGYEQYF. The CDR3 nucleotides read TGTGCCAGCAGTCCAGGGGGCTACGAGCAGTACTTC.